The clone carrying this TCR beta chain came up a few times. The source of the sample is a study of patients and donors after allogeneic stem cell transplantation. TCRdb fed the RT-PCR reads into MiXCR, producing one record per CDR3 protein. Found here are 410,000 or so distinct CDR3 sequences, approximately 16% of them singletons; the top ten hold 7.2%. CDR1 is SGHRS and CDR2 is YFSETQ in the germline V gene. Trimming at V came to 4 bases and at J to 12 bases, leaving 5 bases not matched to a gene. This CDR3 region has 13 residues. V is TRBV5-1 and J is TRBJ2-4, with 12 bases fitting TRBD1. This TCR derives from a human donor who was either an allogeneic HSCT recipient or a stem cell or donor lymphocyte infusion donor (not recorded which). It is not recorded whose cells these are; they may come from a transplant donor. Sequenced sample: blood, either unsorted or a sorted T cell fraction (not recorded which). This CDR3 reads CASSLGQGATQYF. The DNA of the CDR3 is TGCGCCAGCAGCCTGGGACAGGGGGCGACTCAGTACTTC.